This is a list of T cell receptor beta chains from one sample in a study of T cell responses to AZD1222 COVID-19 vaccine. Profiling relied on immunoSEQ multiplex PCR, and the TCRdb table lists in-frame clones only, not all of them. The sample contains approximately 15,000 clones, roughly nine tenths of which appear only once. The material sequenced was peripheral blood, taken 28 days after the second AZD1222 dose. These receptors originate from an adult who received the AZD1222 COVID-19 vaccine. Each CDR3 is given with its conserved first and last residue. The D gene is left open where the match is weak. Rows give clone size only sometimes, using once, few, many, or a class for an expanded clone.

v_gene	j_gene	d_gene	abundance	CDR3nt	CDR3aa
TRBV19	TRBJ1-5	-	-	TGTGCCAGTAGTAACACAGGCGAGCCCGGTCAGCCCCAGCATTTT	CASSNTGEPGQPQHF
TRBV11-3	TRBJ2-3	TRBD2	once	TGTGCCAGCAGCTTAGTTGCGGGGGGCACAGATACGCAGTATTTT	CASSLVAGGTDTQYF
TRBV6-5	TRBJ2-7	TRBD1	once	TGTGCCAGCAGTTCCCGGGACAGTACCTACGAGCAGTACTTC	CASSSRDSTYEQYF
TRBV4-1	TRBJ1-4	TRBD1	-	TGCGCCAGCAGCCCCCTAACAGGGGTTGAAAAACTGTTTTTT	CASSPLTGVEKLFF
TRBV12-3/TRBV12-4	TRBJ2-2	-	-	TGTGCCAGCGGTTCGACCGGGGAGCTGTTTTTT	CASGSTGELFF
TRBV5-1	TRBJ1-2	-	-	TGCGCCAGCAGCGATGGATCAGGGGCGGACTATGGCTACACCTTC	CASSDGSGADYGYTF
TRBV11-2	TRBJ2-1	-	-	TGTGCCAGCAGCCCGGGCGGGGCCGTCTATGAGCAGTTCTTC	CASSPGGAVYEQFF
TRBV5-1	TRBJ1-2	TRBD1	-	TGCGCCAGCAGCTTGGAGGGACAGGGAAGAGTTAACTATGGCTACACCTTC	CASSLEGQGRVNYGYTF
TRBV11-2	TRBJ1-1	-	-	TGTGCCAGCCGGTTTATTGGGGAGAACACTGAAGCTTTCTTT	CASRFIGENTEAFF
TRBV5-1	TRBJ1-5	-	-	TGCGCCAGCAGCTTGCTGAATGGCCCCGATCAGCCCCAGCATTTT	CASSLLNGPDQPQHF
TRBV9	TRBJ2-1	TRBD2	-	TGTGCCAGCAGACCTCCGGGACTAGCGGGAGATAGGCAGTTCTTC	CASRPPGLAGDRQFF
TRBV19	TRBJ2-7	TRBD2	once	TGTGCCAGTAGTATCCCCCTCTTTAGCGGGGACTCCTACGAGCAGTACTTC	CASSIPLFSGDSYEQYF
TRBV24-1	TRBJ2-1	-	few	TGTGCCACCAGTGGGTTAGCGGAGGGAAAGGGGGCTCACGGGCAGTTCTTC	CATSGLAEGKGAHGQFF
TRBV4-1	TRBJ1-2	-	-	TGCGCCAGCAGCCAAGACCGACCGGGACAAGCAAACTATGGCTACACCTTC	CASSQDRPGQANYGYTF
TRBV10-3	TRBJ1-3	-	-	TGTGCCATCAGTGAGTCGGGCCAGGGACGAAACACCATATATTTT	CAISESGQGRNTIYF
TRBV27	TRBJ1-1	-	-	TGTGCCAGCAGTCGACGGGCGCCTAAGGACACTGAAGCTTTCTTT	CASSRRAPKDTEAFF
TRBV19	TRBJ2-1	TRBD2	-	TGTGCCAGTAGTCCAGGACTAGCGGGAGGGCGTAGGTCGGGCAATGAGCAGTTCTTC	CASSPGLAGGRRSGNEQFF
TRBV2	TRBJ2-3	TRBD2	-	TGTGCCAGCATCAGGGGTCTAGCGGGAGGCTCTAGCACAGATACGCAGTATTTT	CASIRGLAGGSSTDTQYF
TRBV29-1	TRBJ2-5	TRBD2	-	TGCAGCGTTGAAAATAGCGGGGCCCAAGAGACCCAGTACTTC	CSVENSGAQETQYF
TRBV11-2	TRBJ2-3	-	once	TGTGCCAGCAACTCCCTAGGGGACCGGCAAGATACGCAGTATTTT	CASNSLGDRQDTQYF
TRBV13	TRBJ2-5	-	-	TGTGCCAGCAGCTTAATCGGTCAGTGGCAGGGGGGTCAACAAGAGACCCAGTACTTC	CASSLIGQWQGGQQETQYF
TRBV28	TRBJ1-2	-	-	TGTGCCAGCAGGCCAGTTAACTATGGCTACACCTTC	CASRPVNYGYTF
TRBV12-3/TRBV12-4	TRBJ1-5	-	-	TGTGCCAGCAGTTTAGTAGGAGTGCAGCCCCAGCATTTT	CASSLVGVQPQHF
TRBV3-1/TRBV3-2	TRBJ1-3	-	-	TGTGCCAGCAGCCAGAATTCGAATGGGGCTGGAAACACCATATATTTT	CASSQNSNGAGNTIYF
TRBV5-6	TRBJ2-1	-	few	TGTGCCAGCAGCTTTTTAGCCACCGTTTCCTACAATGAGCAGTTCTTC	CASSFLATVSYNEQFF
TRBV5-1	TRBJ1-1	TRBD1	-	TGCGCCAGCAGCACCCCAGACAGGGGATTACCTGAAGCTTTCTTT	CASSTPDRGLPEAFF
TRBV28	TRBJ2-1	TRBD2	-	TGTGCCAGCACCTCAGCGGGGGGTGGGAATGAGCAGTTCTTC	CASTSAGGGNEQFF
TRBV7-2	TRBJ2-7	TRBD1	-	TGTGCCAGCAGCTCCTCCGGGACAGGGCTGTCCGAGCAGTACTTC	CASSSSGTGLSEQYF
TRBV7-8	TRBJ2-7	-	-	TGTGCCAGCAGCTTACTGGCAGGGATTTCGGACGAGCAGTACTTC	CASSLLAGISDEQYF
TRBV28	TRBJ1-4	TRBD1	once	TGTGCCAGCAGGACAGGGGGCGCAAATGAAAAACTGTTTTTT	CASRTGGANEKLFF
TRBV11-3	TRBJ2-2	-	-	TGTGCCAGCAGCCCCCGAGGAGGGGGGGACACCGGGGAGCTGTTTTTT	CASSPRGGGDTGELFF
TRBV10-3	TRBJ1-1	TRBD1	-	TGTGCCATCAGCGGGACAGCGAACACTGAAGCTTTCTTT	CAISGTANTEAFF
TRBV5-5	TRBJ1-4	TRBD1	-	TGTGCCAGCAGCCAAGGGGCCTCAGGGGGCCGGGAAAAACTGTTTTTT	CASSQGASGGREKLFF
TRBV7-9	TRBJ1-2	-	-	TGTGCCAGCAGCCCCCAGGGGCTAGCCGGCTATGGCTACACCTTC	CASSPQGLAGYGYTF
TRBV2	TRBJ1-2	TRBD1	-	TGTGCCAGCAGGGAGTCAGGGGGCGCGTACTATGGCTACACCTTC	CASRESGGAYYGYTF
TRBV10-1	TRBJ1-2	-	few	TGCGCCAGCAGTGCCTTGGGGAACTATGGCTACACCTTC	CASSALGNYGYTF
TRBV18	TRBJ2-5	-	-	TGTGCCAGCTCAGCCGAGAGGACTCGCGGGGAGACCCAGTACTTC	CASSAERTRGETQYF
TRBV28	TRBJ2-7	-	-	TGTGCCAGCAGGACAGGTTCCTACGAGCAGTACTTC	CASRTGSYEQYF
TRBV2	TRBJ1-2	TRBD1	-	TGTGCCAGCAGTGGGACAGGGGGTCTTCGATCATATGGCTACACCTTC	CASSGTGGLRSYGYTF
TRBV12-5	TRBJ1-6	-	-	TGTGCTAGTGGCCCCCGAGGTGATTATAATTCACCCCTCCACTTT	CASGPRGDYNSPLHF
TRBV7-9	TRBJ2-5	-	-	TGTGCCAGCAGCTTAAGGGGGGCAGGGGAAGAGACCCAGTACTTC	CASSLRGAGEETQYF
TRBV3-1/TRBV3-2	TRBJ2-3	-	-	TGTGCCAGCAGCCAAGCGGCAGGGACAGATACGCAGTATTTT	CASSQAAGTDTQYF
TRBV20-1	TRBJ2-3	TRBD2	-	TGCAGTGCTAGTGGGCGGGGGGGCGGCACAGATACGCAGTATTTT	CSASGRGGGTDTQYF
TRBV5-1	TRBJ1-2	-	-	TGCGCCAGCAGCTTGGACCTCGGACAGTACGATGGCTACACCTTC	CASSLDLGQYDGYTF
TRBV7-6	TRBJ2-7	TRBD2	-	TGTGCCAGCAGCTTAGCAGCGGGAGGGTCCTACGAGCAGTACTTC	CASSLAAGGSYEQYF
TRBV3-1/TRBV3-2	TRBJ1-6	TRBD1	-	TGTGCCAGCAGTAACAGGGGACCAAATTCACCCCTCCACTTT	CASSNRGPNSPLHF
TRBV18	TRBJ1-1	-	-	TGTGCCAGCTCACCGGGGTCCCGAGGTCCTGAAGCTTTCTTT	CASSPGSRGPEAFF
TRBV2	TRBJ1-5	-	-	TGTGCCAGCAGGGGGCAGCTTAGCAATCAGCCCCAGCATTTT	CASRGQLSNQPQHF
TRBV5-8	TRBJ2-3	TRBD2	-	TGTGCCAGCAGCTTGGTTGGGCTAGCGGGAGGGCCCGTTACGCAGTATTTT	CASSLVGLAGGPVTQYF
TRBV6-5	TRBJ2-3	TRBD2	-	TGTGCCAGCAGGTCGGGACTAGCGGGCACAGATACGCAGTATTTT	CASRSGLAGTDTQYF
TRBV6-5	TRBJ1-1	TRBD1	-	TGTGCCACCACCCGGGACAGAAACTTGAACACTGAAGCTTTCTTT	CATTRDRNLNTEAFF